This T cell receptor beta chain comes out of a study of tumor and adjacent non-tumor tissue in lung cancer. Looking at the study overall: Some 3.9 million productive TCRbeta reads were obtained per sample on average.

RNA was extracted from bulk tissue without any cell sorting. Three rounds of nested PCR, following a modified ARM-PCR protocol, produced the TCRbeta library. TCRdb called the multiplex PCR reads again in MiXCR, with one record for every CDR3 protein. Altogether approximately 100,000 distinct CDR3 sequences are present, roughly 74% being singletons, with the ten largest covering around a third. V shed 10 bases and J shed 6 bases, with 16 bases lying between them. This CDR3 is built from 13 residues. Germline CDR1 is MNHNS and CDR2 is SASEGT. Sequencing input: lung tumor tissue. The chain combines TRBV6-1 with TRBJ1-5; D call uncertain. The TCR was taken from a woman between 55 and 75 years old with non-small cell lung cancer. The chain's CDR3 is CATLESTLQPQHF. The CDR3 DNA is TGTGCCACACTGGAATCCACGCTTCAGCCCCAGCATTTT.